This is a list of T cell receptor beta chains from one sample in a study of blood T cells in healthy people across ages. TCRdb processed the 5' RACE reads anew with MiXCR; each CDR3 protein has one entry. The sample has around 690,000 distinct CDR3 sequences; under 65% are singletons. The source material was blood. Every receptor here comes from a man aged 55 to 70 in good health. CDR3s include the opening cysteine and the closing phenylalanine or tryptophan. Each record gives: V gene, D gene, J gene, clone size, CDR3 protein, CDR3 DNA. The D gene is left open where the match is weak. Size is stated for part of the rows, as once, few or many counts, or as a class when the clone is expanded.

TRBV4-1	TRBD1	TRBJ2-5	.	CASSQGAPGTAQETQYF	TGCGCCAGCAGCCAAGGGGCCCCCGGGACAGCCCAAGAGACCCAGTACTTC
TRBV7-9	.	TRBJ1-4	.	CASSLAGHLEKLFF	TGTGCCAGCAGCTTAGCGGGACATTTGGAAAAACTGTTTTTT
TRBV29-1	.	TRBJ1-2	many	CSGGTGQAGYTF	TGCAGCGGGGGGACGGGTCAGGCCGGCTACACCTTC
TRBV4-1	.	TRBJ1-1	.	CASSRRTTNTEAFF	TGCGCCAGCAGCCGGAGGACAACGAACACTGAAGCTTTCTTT
TRBV12-3/TRBV12-4	.	TRBJ1-1	.	CASSSTLGGKGTEAFF	TGTGCCAGCAGTTCGACCCTGGGGGGGAAGGGCACTGAAGCTTTCTTT
TRBV5-1	.	TRBJ2-3	.	CASALYEGDTQYF	TGCGCCAGCGCCCTCTATGAAGGAGATACGCAGTATTTT
TRBV29-1	.	TRBJ1-2	few	CSVWTVNYGYTF	TGCAGCGTTTGGACGGTCAACTATGGCTACACCTTC
TRBV7-2	.	TRBJ2-1	.	CASSSLGAGYNEQFF	TGTGCCAGCAGCTCCCTAGGGGCGGGGTACAATGAGCAGTTCTTC
TRBV6-2/TRBV6-3	TRBD2	TRBJ2-5	.	CASSFFKAGEETQYF	TGTGCCAGCAGCTTTTTTAAAGCGGGGGAAGAGACCCAGTACTTC
TRBV11-2	.	TRBJ2-1	.	CASSLLDSGDEQFF	TGTGCCAGCAGCCTCCTGGACAGTGGTGATGAGCAGTTCTTC
TRBV10-3	.	TRBJ2-5	few	CAIRGGREETQYF	TGTGCCATCAGAGGAGGACGGGAAGAGACCCAGTACTTC
TRBV20-1	TRBD2	TRBJ2-1	.	CSGEGSYNEQFF	TGCAGTGGGGAGGGCTCCTACAATGAGCAGTTCTTC
TRBV28	TRBD1	TRBJ2-7	once	CASRSTGESAYEQYF	TGTGCCAGCAGGTCAACAGGGGAATCTGCCTACGAGCAGTACTTC
TRBV29-1	TRBD1	TRBJ2-5	.	CSVTGRGQSGTQYF	TGCAGCGTTACGGGCAGGGGGCAATCGGGGACCCAGTACTTC
TRBV5-4	.	TRBJ1-2	.	CASSLPGTSYGYTF	TGTGCCAGCAGCTTACCAGGGACAAGCTATGGCTACACCTTC
TRBV5-1	TRBD1	TRBJ1-6	.	CASSLGGQADRGKPLHF	TGCGCCAGCAGCTTGGGGGGACAGGCAGACCGCGGGAAGCCCCTCCACTTT
TRBV6-1	.	TRBJ2-1	few	CASSAILAMENEQFF	TGTGCCAGCAGTGCGATCCTAGCGATGGAGAATGAGCAGTTCTTC
TRBV5-4	.	TRBJ2-1	.	CASSRTHYNEQFF	TGTGCCAGCAGCCGCACGCACTACAATGAGCAGTTCTTC
TRBV11-2	TRBD1	TRBJ2-1	few	CASSLGQGVVYNEQFF	TGTGCCAGCAGCTTAGGCCAGGGGGTAGTCTACAATGAGCAGTTCTTC
TRBV29-1	.	TRBJ2-1	.	CSAGASGGYNEQFF	TGCAGCGCAGGGGCTTCGGGGGGCTACAATGAGCAGTTCTTC
TRBV24-1	.	TRBJ2-1	once	CATGLNNEQFF	TGTGCCACGGGACTCAACAATGAGCAGTTCTTC
TRBV20-1	TRBD1	TRBJ2-5	.	CSASGGQGARETQYF	TGCAGTGCTAGTGGTGGACAGGGGGCCCGAGAGACCCAGTACTTC
TRBV20-1	TRBD2	TRBJ2-3	many	CSAPSGGVSTDTQYF	TGCAGTGCCCCCAGCGGGGGAGTTAGCACAGATACGCAGTATTTT
TRBV2	.	TRBJ2-7	few	CASSTDTYEQYF	TGTGCCAGCTCTACAGACACCTACGAGCAGTACTTC
TRBV6-1	TRBD1	TRBJ2-3	.	CASSEFGTGTDTQYF	TGTGCCAGCAGTGAATTTGGGACAGGGACAGATACGCAGTATTTT
TRBV20-1	TRBD1	TRBJ1-1	.	CSGAGGNTEAFF	TGCAGTGGAGCAGGGGGCAACACTGAAGCTTTCTTT
TRBV20-1	.	TRBJ1-1	.	CSAQIPEGGREAFF	TGCAGTGCTCAAATCCCCGAAGGAGGGCGTGAAGCTTTCTTT
TRBV5-1	.	TRBJ2-3	few	CASSFSPGDTQYF	TGCGCCAGCAGCTTTTCTCCCGGAGATACGCAGTATTTT
TRBV6-2/TRBV6-3	.	TRBJ2-7	few	CASSFTSSHEQYF	TGTGCCAGCAGTTTTACTAGCTCCCACGAGCAGTACTTC
TRBV20-1	TRBD2	TRBJ2-5	.	CSAFPTSAQETQYF	TGCAGTGCCTTCCCGACTAGCGCCCAAGAGACCCAGTACTTC
TRBV12-3/TRBV12-4	.	TRBJ2-5	.	CASSLSRARETQYF	TGTGCCAGCAGTTTATCCAGGGCGCGGGAGACCCAGTACTTC
TRBV10-3	.	TRBJ2-7	.	CASTGSTDREQYF	TGTGCCAGCACCGGGAGTACCGATCGGGAGCAGTACTTC
TRBV12-3/TRBV12-4	TRBD1	TRBJ1-5	.	CASSFNRGQGQPQHF	TGTGCCAGCAGTTTTAACAGGGGGCAGGGTCAGCCCCAGCATTTT
TRBV20-1	TRBD2	TRBJ2-1	.	CSARGGLAGGRTNEQFF	TGCAGTGCTAGAGGGGGACTAGCGGGGGGCCGAACGAATGAGCAGTTCTTC
TRBV7-9	.	TRBJ2-5	many	CASSPTYGETQYF	TGTGCCAGCAGCCCAACCTACGGGGAGACCCAGTACTTC
TRBV9	.	TRBJ1-6	.	CASSVGDGPADSPLHF	TGTGCCAGCAGCGTAGGGGACGGACCGGCGGATTCACCCCTCCACTTT
TRBV5-1	.	TRBJ2-4	once	CASSLDPSDGGGNIQYF	TGCGCCAGCAGCTTGGATCCTAGCGACGGGGGTGGAAACATTCAGTACTTC
TRBV29-1	.	TRBJ1-1	few	CSVGRDGAEAFF	TGCAGCGTTGGGAGGGACGGGGCTGAAGCTTTCTTT
TRBV20-1	.	TRBJ1-2	few	CSAGGSNYGYTF	TGCAGTGCAGGGGGGTCTAACTATGGCTACACCTTC
TRBV6-1	TRBD1	TRBJ1-2	.	CASSPGTGGFGYTF	TGTGCCAGCAGCCCCGGGACAGGGGGCTTTGGCTACACCTTC
TRBV12-3/TRBV12-4	.	TRBJ2-2	once	CASNSFYGELFF	TGTGCCAGCAACTCTTTTTATGGGGAGCTGTTTTTT